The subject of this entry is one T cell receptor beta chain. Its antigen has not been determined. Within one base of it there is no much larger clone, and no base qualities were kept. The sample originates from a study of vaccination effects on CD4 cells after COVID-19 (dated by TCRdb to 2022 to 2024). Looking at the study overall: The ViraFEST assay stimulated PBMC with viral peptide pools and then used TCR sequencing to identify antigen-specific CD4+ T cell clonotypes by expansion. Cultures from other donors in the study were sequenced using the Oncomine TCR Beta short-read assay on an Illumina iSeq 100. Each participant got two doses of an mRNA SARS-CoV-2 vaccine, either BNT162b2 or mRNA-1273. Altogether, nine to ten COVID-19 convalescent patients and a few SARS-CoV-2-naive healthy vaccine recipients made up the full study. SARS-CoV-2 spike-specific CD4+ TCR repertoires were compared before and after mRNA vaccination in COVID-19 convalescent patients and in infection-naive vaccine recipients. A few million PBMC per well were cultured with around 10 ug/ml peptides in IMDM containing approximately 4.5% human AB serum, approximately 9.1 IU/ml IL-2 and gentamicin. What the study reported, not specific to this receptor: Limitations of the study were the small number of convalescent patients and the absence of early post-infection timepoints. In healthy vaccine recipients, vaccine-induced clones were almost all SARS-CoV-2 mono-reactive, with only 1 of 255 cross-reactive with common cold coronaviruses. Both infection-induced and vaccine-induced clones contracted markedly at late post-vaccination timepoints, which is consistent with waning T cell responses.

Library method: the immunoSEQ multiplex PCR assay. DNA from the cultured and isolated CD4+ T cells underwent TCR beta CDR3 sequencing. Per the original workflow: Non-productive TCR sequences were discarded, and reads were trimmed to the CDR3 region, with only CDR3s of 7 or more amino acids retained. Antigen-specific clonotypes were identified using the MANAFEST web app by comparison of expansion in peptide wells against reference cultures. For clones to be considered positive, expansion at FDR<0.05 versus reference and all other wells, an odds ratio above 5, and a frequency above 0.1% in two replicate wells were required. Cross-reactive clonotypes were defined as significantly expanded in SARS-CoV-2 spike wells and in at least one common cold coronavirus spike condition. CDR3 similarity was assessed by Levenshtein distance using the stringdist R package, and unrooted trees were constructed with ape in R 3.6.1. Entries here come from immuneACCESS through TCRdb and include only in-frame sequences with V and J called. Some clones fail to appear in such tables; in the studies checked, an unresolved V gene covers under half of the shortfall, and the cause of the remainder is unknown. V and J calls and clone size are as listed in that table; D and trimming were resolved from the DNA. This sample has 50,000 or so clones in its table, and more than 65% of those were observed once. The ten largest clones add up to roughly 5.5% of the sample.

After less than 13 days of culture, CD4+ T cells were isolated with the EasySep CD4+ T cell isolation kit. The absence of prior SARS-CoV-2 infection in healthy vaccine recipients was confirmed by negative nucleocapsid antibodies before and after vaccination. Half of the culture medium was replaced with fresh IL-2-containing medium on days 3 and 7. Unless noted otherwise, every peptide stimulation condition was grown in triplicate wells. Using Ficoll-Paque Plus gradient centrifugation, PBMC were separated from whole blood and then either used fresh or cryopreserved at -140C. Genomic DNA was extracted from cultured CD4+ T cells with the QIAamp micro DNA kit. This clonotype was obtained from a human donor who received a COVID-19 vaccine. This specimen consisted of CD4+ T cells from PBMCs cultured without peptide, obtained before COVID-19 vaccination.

The CDR3 loop reads CASRGRGSYEQYF. The sequence in DNA is TGTGCCTCCCGGGGCCGGGGTTCCTACGAGCAGTACTTC. The chain joins TRBV10-3 to TRBJ2-7; the D call could be TRBD1 or TRBD2, with each sharing 5 bases. Counted from cysteine to phenylalanine, this CDR3 has 13 amino acids. The DNA shown is the 39-base CDR3, in frame from base 1. V is pared back by 11 bases and J by 1 base, with 15 bases lying between the germline termini. Taken from the germline V gene, the CDR1 and CDR2 loops are ENHRY and SYGVKD.